These T cell receptor beta chains were read from a single sample in a study of OX40 agonist ivuxolimab in advanced cancers. Only in-frame clones appear in the TCRdb table, and some are missing; sequencing was by immunoSEQ multiplex PCR. The table lists 66,000 or so clones, 75% to 90% of them singletons. The source material was CD4+ or CD8+ T cells sorted from blood, sampled in a trial of the OX40 agonist ivuxolimab. Every receptor here comes from an adult with an advanced solid tumor such as melanoma, head and neck, liver or kidney cancer. Both conserved end residues are part of each CDR3.

TRBV9	15	TRBJ2-5	CASSAKGKLSETQYF
TRBV7-2	17	TRBJ2-7	CASSSDVTSGVPYEQYF
TRBV6-5	16	TRBJ2-1	CASSYPGTGHYNEQFF
TRBV18	14	TRBJ2-2	CASSPRVSSGELFF
TRBV30	17	TRBJ1-3	CAWSVVPGGIAGNTIYF
TRBV14	14	TRBJ1-4	CASSHLIQGEKLFF
TRBV6-6	14	TRBJ1-2	CASSRNTQDYGYTF
TRBV11-3	13	TRBJ1-4	CASSLEPGHPLFF
TRBV18	13	TRBJ2-7	CASSPNPGYEQYF
TRBV18	13	TRBJ1-2	CASSPPSGMGYTF
TRBV10-1	15	TRBJ1-1	CASSQDRGRWTEAFF
TRBV27	13	TRBJ2-7	CASSRIQDGEQYF
TRBV4-2	16	TRBJ1-5	CASSQDRRGGSQSQHF
TRBV9	12	TRBJ1-2	CASSAGIYGYTF
TRBV7-6	14	TRBJ1-3	CASSPGTSGNTIYF
TRBV9	13	TRBJ1-1	CASSVAANTEAFF
TRBV14	13	TRBJ1-5	CASSWTANQPQHF
TRBV7-9	16	TRBJ2-3	CASSLALAGGTDTQYF
TRBV28	13	TRBJ1-4	CASSLGQDEKLFF
TRBV5-1	15	TRBJ1-1	CASSFDRGLNTEAFF
TRBV7-2	16	TRBJ2-2	CASSFPSGIYTGELFF
TRBV11-2	16	TRBJ2-7	CASSFGGDTNLREQYF
TRBV28	12	TRBJ2-1	CASSLLGNEQFF
TRBV28	11	TRBJ1-1	CASRWGTEAFF
TRBV9	16	TRBJ1-1	CASSTRGRPQNTEAFF
TRBV7-8	12	TRBJ2-7	CASSFPLYEQYF
TRBV11-2	14	TRBJ1-5	CASSLPGGNQPQHF
TRBV6-5	15	TRBJ2-7	CASSRQGPGPYEQYF
TRBV18	14	TRBJ2-1	CASSPQGAWNEQFF
TRBV28	15	TRBJ2-7	CASSQRTGGRYEQYF
TRBV4-1	15	TRBJ1-2	CASSREFRADYGYTF
TRBV29-1	14	TRBJ1-1	CSALGHGPNTEAFF
TRBV11-2	11	TRBJ2-7	CASQLGDEQYF
TRBV6-4	12	TRBJ1-2	CASSDRGYGYTF
TRBV4-3	16	TRBJ2-5	CASSQDIAGGVETQYF
TRBV9	16	TRBJ1-3	CASSLGPGGSGNTIYF
TRBV9	17	TRBJ2-7	CASSPTLFRIGTNEQYF
TRBV7-2	13	TRBJ2-3	CASSTGLGDTQYF
TRBV2	13	TRBJ1-4	CASSVELREKLFF
TRBV7-2	14	TRBJ1-2	CASSLAGADLGYTF
TRBV5-1	14	TRBJ2-3	CASSQGQSTDTQYF
TRBV28	12	TRBJ2-7	CATTSGTYEQYF
TRBV19	15	TRBJ1-6	CAARGDRGRNSPLHF
TRBV27	14	TRBJ1-1	CASSLLPMTGEAFF
TRBV30	15	TRBJ1-2	CAWSVRDGGGYGYTF
TRBV5-4	12	TRBJ1-3	CASRRGGNTIYF
TRBV10-3	14	TRBJ2-3	CAISESRSTDTQYF
TRBV19	14	TRBJ1-2	CASKPGQGSYGYTF
TRBV5-6	15	TRBJ2-3	CASTPQTGLGATQYF
TRBV6-5	15	TRBJ1-6	CASSYLGVSNSPLHF
TRBV9	15	TRBJ2-3	CASHRSDSSTDTQYF
TRBV30	13	TRBJ1-2	CAWSVKGVYGYTF
TRBV2	15	TRBJ2-2	CASTNNRGATGELFF